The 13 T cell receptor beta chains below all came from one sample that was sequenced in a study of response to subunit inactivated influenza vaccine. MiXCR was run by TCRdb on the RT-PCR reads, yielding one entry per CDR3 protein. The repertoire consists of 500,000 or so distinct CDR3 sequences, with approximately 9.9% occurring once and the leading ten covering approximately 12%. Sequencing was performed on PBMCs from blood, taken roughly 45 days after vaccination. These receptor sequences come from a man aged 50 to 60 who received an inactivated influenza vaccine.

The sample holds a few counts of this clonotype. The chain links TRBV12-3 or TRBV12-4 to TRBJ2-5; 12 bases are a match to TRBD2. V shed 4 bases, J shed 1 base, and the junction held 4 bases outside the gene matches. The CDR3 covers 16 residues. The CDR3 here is CASSSGLAGIQETQYF. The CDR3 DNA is TGTGCCAGCAGTTCCGGACTAGCGGGGATCCAAGAGACCCAGTACTTC.

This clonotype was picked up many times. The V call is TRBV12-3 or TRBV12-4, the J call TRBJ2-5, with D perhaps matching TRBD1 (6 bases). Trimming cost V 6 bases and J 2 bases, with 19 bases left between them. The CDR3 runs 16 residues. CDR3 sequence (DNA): TGTGCCAGCAGGGGACCAGGGGTCGGCTCGCAAGAGACCCAGTACTTC. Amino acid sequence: CASRGPGVGSQETQYF.

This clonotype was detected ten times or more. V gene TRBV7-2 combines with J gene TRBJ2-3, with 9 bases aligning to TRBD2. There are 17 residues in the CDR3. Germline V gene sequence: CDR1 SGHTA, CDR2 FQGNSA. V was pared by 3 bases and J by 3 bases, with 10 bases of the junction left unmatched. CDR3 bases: TGTGCCAGCAGCTTTAGCGTTAGCGGGAGTGGGACAGATACGCAGTATTTT. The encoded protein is CASSFSVSGSGTDTQYF.

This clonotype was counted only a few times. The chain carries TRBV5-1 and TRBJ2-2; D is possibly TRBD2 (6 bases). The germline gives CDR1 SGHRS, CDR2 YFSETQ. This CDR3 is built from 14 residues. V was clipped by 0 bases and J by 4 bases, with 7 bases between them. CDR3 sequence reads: CASSLDGSTGELFF. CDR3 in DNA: TGCGCCAGCAGCTTGGACGGGAGCACCGGGGAGCTGTTTTTT.

The CDR3 DNA reads as TGTGCCAGCAGCTTTGCCGGGAGGGCTGAGAGCTCCTACAATGAGCAGTTCTTC. Protein sequence: CASSFAGRAESSYNEQFF. V and J are TRBV5-6 and TRBJ2-1; TRBD2 agrees at 8 bases. Looked up from germline, CDR1 is SGHDT and CDR2 is YYEEEE. J lost 0 bases, V lost 2 bases, and 10 bases had no gene match. The CDR3 is 18 residues long.

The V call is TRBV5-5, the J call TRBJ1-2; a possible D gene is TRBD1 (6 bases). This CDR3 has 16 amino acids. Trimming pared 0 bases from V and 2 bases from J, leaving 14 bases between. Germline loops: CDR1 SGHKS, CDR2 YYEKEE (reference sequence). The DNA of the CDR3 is TGTGCCAGCAGCTTGGAGTGGGGGCTGGCGAACTATGGCTACACCTTC. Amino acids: CASSLEWGLANYGYTF.

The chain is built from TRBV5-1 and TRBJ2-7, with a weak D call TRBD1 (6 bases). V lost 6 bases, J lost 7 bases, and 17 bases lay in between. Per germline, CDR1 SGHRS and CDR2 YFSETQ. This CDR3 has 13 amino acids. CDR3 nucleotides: TGCGCCAGCACCTCATCAACTCAGGGGGAGCAGTACTTC. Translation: CASTSSTQGEQYF.

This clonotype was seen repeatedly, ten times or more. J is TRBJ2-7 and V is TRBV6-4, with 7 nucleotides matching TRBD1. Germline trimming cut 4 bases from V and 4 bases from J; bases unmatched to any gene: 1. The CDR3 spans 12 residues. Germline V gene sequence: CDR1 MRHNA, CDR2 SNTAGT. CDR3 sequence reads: CASSGGQYEQYF. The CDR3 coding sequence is TGTGCCAGCAGTGGGGGACAGTACGAGCAGTACTTC.

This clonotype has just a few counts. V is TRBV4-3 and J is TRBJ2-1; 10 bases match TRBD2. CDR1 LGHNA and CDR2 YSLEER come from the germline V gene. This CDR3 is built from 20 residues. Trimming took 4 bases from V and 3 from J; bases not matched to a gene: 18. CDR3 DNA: TGCGCCAGCAGCCGAAAAGTGGAACTAGCGGGATCTGGTCGCTACAATGAGCAGTTCTTC. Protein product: CASSRKVELAGSGRYNEQFF.

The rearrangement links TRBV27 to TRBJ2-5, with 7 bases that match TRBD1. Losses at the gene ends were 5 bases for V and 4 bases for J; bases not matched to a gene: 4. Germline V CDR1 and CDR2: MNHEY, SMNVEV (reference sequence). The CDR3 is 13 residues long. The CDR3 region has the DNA TGTGCCAGCAGTAATCACAGGGGAGAGACCCAGTACTTC. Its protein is CASSNHRGETQYF.

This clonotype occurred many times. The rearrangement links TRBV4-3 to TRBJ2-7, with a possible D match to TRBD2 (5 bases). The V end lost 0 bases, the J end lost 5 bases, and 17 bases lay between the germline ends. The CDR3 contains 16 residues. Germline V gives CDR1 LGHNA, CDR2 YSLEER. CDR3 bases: TGCGCCAGCAGCCAAGAGGTCCCCGGGTCGGGGAACGAGCAGTACTTC. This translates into CASSQEVPGSGNEQYF.

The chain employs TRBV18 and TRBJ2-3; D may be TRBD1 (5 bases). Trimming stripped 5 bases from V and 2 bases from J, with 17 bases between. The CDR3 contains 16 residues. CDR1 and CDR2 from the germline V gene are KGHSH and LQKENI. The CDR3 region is CASSGATKYATDTQYF. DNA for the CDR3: TGTGCCAGCTCAGGGGCTACCAAATATGCCACAGATACGCAGTATTTT. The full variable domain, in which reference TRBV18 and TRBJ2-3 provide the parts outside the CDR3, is NAGVMQNPRHLVRRRGQEARLRCSPMKGHSHVYWYRQLPEEGLKFMVYLQKENIIDESGMPKERFSAEFPKEGPSILRIQQVVRGDSAAYFCASSGATKYATDTQYFGPGTRLTVL.

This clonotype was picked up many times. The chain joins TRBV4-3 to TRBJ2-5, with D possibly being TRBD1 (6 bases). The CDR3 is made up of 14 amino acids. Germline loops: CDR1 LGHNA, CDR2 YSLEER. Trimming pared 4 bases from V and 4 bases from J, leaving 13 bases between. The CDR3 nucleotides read TGCGCCAGCAGCCTCCACAGGGTCGGAGAGACCCAGTACTTC. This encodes CASSLHRVGETQYF.